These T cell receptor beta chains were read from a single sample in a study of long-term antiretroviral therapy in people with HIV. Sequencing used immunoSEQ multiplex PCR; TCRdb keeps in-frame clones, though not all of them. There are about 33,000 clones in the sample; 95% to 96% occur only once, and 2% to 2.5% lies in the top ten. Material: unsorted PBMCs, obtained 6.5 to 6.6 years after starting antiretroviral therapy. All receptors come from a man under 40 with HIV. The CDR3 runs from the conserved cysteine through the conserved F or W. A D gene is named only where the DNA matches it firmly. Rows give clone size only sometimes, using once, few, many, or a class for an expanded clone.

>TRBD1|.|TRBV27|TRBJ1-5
CASSARGGNQPQHF
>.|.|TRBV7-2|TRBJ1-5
CASSSYNQPQHF
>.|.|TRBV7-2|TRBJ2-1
CASSLWGDPYNEQFF
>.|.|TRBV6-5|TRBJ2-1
CASSYSVTSLGEQFF
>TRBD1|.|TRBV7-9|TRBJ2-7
CASSSTRTGKYPASYEQYF
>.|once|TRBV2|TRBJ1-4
CASRPGPNEKLFF
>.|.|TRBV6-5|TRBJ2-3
CASSYRGAIGAQYF
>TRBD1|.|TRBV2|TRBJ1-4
CASSRTGPNEKLFF
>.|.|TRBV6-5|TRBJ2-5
CATLSIQRGETQYF
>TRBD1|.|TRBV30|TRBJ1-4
CAWSRTGVGEKLFF
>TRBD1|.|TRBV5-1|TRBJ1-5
CAAACQGTVEHQPQHF
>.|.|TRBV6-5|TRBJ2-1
CASSPSRSYNEQFF
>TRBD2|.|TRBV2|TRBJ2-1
CASSPPGGINNEQFF
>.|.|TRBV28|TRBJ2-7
CASSLWESVHEQYF
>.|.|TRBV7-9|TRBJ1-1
CASNLGGTEAFF
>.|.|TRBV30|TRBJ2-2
CAWSVRSTGELFF
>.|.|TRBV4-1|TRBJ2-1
CASSQEVLTSYNEQFF
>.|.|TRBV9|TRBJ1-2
CASSGDGYTF
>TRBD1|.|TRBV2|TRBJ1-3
CASSESQQGISGNTIYF
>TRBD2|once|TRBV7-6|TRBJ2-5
CASSSNLLRLARKQETQYF